This T cell receptor beta chain was recovered during a study of T cells after yellow fever vaccination. TCRdb re-called the 5' RACE reads through MiXCR, storing one row per CDR3 protein. Among about 73,000 distinct CDR3 sequences listed, over 7.5% were seen once. Germline V lookup: CDR1 SGHVS, CDR2 FQNEAQ. J was trimmed by 4 bases and V by 5 bases; bases with no gene match: 11. The CDR3 is 15 amino acids. Only a few counts were recorded for this clonotype. The J gene is TRBJ2-7, the V gene TRBV7-8; 7 nucleotides agree with TRBD2. The sequence was obtained from a man aged 25-45 years who received the YFV17D yellow fever vaccine. This sample comprised CD8+ T cells sorted from PBMCs, obtained on the day of the yellow fever booster vaccination. The CDR3 DNA is TGTGCCAGCAGCCCCGGGGGGACCCACTCTTACGAGCAGTACTTC. Translating it yields CASSPGGTHSYEQYF.